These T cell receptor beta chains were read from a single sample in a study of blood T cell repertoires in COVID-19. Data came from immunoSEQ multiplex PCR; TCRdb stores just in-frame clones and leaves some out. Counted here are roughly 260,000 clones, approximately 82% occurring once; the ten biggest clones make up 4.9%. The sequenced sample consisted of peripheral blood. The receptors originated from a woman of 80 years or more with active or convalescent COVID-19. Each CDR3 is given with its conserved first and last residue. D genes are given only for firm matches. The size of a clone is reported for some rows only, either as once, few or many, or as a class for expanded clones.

cdr3_nt: TGTGCCACCACCCCGGTACTAGCGGCTTCTTCCTACGAGCAGTACTTC
cdr3_aa: CATTPVLAASSYEQYF
d_call: TRBD2
v_call: TRBV10-3
j_call: TRBJ2-7
clone_size: .

cdr3_nt: TGTGCCACCAGCCTCGTGCAGGGCAGCACAGATACGCAGTATTTT
cdr3_aa: CATSLVQGSTDTQYF
d_call: .
v_call: TRBV24-1
j_call: TRBJ2-3
clone_size: .

cdr3_nt: TGTGCCAGCAGTAGCCGGGACTACGAGCAGTACTTC
cdr3_aa: CASSSRDYEQYF
d_call: .
v_call: TRBV6-5
j_call: TRBJ2-7
clone_size: .

cdr3_nt: TGTGCCAGCAGGGCGGGGGGCTACACCTTC
cdr3_aa: CASRAGGYTF
d_call: .
v_call: TRBV28
j_call: TRBJ1-2
clone_size: .

cdr3_nt: TGTGCCAGCAGTTACGCGGGGCCGCGTGACAATGAGCAGTTCTTC
cdr3_aa: CASSYAGPRDNEQFF
d_call: .
v_call: TRBV6-6
j_call: TRBJ2-1
clone_size: .

cdr3_nt: TGTGCCAGCAGCTTGCACGGGACAGGGGAAGAGACCCAGTACTTC
cdr3_aa: CASSLHGTGEETQYF
d_call: TRBD1
v_call: TRBV7-6
j_call: TRBJ2-5
clone_size: .

cdr3_nt: TGTGCCAGCAGGCTGGGACAGGGGCACGGCTACACCTTC
cdr3_aa: CASRLGQGHGYTF
d_call: TRBD1
v_call: TRBV3-1/TRBV3-2
j_call: TRBJ1-2
clone_size: .

cdr3_nt: TGCAGCGCGACGACAGGGTTTATTCCCCTACAAGTGAACACCATATATTTT
cdr3_aa: CSATTGFIPLQVNTIYF
d_call: TRBD1
v_call: TRBV29-1
j_call: TRBJ1-3
clone_size: few

cdr3_nt: TGTGCCAGCAGCCAACGACGGGAAGGTGAAAAACTGTTTTTT
cdr3_aa: CASSQRREGEKLFF
d_call: .
v_call: TRBV3-1/TRBV3-2
j_call: TRBJ1-4
clone_size: .

cdr3_nt: TGTGCTTCAAGCGAAACCAACGTCCTGACTTTC
cdr3_aa: CASSETNVLTF
d_call: .
v_call: TRBV10-3
j_call: TRBJ2-6
clone_size: .

cdr3_nt: TGTGCCAGCAGGTTGGACAGGGGGGGAAATTCACCCCTCCACTTT
cdr3_aa: CASRLDRGGNSPLHF
d_call: TRBD1
v_call: TRBV6-5
j_call: TRBJ1-6
clone_size: once

cdr3_nt: TGTGCCAGCAGCTTATGGCGGTCCAACACCGGGGAGCTGTTTTTT
cdr3_aa: CASSLWRSNTGELFF
d_call: .
v_call: TRBV7-8
j_call: TRBJ2-2
clone_size: .

cdr3_nt: TGTGCCAGCAGCCAAGACAGGCCCCTGAGGGGGACCTCTGGAAACACCATATATTTT
cdr3_aa: CASSQDRPLRGTSGNTIYF
d_call: .
v_call: TRBV4-2
j_call: TRBJ1-3
clone_size: few

cdr3_nt: TGTGCCAGCAGTTACTCGGGCGGACTTACTGAAGCTTTCTTT
cdr3_aa: CASSYSGGLTEAFF
d_call: .
v_call: TRBV6-6
j_call: TRBJ1-1
clone_size: .

cdr3_nt: TGTGCCGGAAGCAGGGTGCCTAATGAAAAACTGTTTTTT
cdr3_aa: CAGSRVPNEKLFF
d_call: .
v_call: TRBV2
j_call: TRBJ1-4
clone_size: .

cdr3_nt: TGTGCCAGCACACGGGTCCCAGATACGCAGTATTTT
cdr3_aa: CASTRVPDTQYF
d_call: .
v_call: TRBV2
j_call: TRBJ2-3
clone_size: .

cdr3_nt: TGTGCCAGCAGCCGGGACACCTATGGCTACACCTTC
cdr3_aa: CASSRDTYGYTF
d_call: .
v_call: TRBV5-5
j_call: TRBJ1-2
clone_size: .

cdr3_nt: TGCAGCGTTGAAGATCCTTGGTCCAGACTCTATGGCTACACCTTC
cdr3_aa: CSVEDPWSRLYGYTF
d_call: .
v_call: TRBV29-1
j_call: TRBJ1-2
clone_size: .

cdr3_nt: TGTGCCAGCAGCTATCTTGATCAGCCCCAGCATTTT
cdr3_aa: CASSYLDQPQHF
d_call: .
v_call: TRBV7-8
j_call: TRBJ1-5
clone_size: .

cdr3_nt: TGTGCCAGCAGCTTGGCCACTGGGACAGGGGAAAAACTGTTTTTT
cdr3_aa: CASSLATGTGEKLFF
d_call: TRBD1
v_call: TRBV5-4
j_call: TRBJ1-4
clone_size: .

cdr3_nt: TGTGCCAGCAGCTTAGTCCGTGGGACAGGGAACTATGGCTACACCTTC
cdr3_aa: CASSLVRGTGNYGYTF
d_call: TRBD1
v_call: TRBV5-4
j_call: TRBJ1-2
clone_size: .

cdr3_nt: TGTGCCAGCAGCTTCGAGCCGGGTTCACCCCTCCACTTT
cdr3_aa: CASSFEPGSPLHF
d_call: .
v_call: TRBV11-2
j_call: TRBJ1-6
clone_size: many

cdr3_nt: TGTGCCAGCAGGACGGGGACAGGGGAAGCTTTCTTT
cdr3_aa: CASRTGTGEAFF
d_call: TRBD1
v_call: TRBV2
j_call: TRBJ1-1
clone_size: .

cdr3_nt: TGTGCCAGCAGTACTGCCGGGGGTAGCGGGAGTTGGGGCGAGCAGTACTTC
cdr3_aa: CASSTAGGSGSWGEQYF
d_call: TRBD2
v_call: TRBV2
j_call: TRBJ2-7
clone_size: .

cdr3_nt: TGTGCCAGCAGCCCTCTAGCGTTCGAGACCCAGTACTTC
cdr3_aa: CASSPLAFETQYF
d_call: .
v_call: TRBV5-6
j_call: TRBJ2-5
clone_size: once

cdr3_nt: TGTGCCAGCAGTGAGGGGGGACTATCGAGGTCTTGGCAGTTCTTC
cdr3_aa: CASSEGGLSRSWQFF
d_call: TRBD2
v_call: TRBV6-1
j_call: TRBJ2-1
clone_size: .

cdr3_nt: TGTGCCAGCAGCGTCGACGGGGGTTCCCAAGAGACCCAGTACTTC
cdr3_aa: CASSVDGGSQETQYF
d_call: .
v_call: TRBV11-2
j_call: TRBJ2-5
clone_size: .

cdr3_nt: TGTGCCAGCAGCGTGAGGGCCGGGAGCACTGAAGCTTTCTTT
cdr3_aa: CASSVRAGSTEAFF
d_call: .
v_call: TRBV9
j_call: TRBJ1-1
clone_size: once

cdr3_nt: TGTGCCAGCAGTTTTAGGGGAAACACTGAAGCTTTCTTT
cdr3_aa: CASSFRGNTEAFF
d_call: .
v_call: TRBV27
j_call: TRBJ1-1
clone_size: few

cdr3_nt: TGTGCCAGCAGTTTCCCCGGACAGCTCCGGTATGGCTACACCTTC
cdr3_aa: CASSFPGQLRYGYTF
d_call: .
v_call: TRBV28
j_call: TRBJ1-2
clone_size: .

cdr3_nt: TGTGCCAGCAGCAGACAGGGGGGGCAAGAGACCCAGTACTTC
cdr3_aa: CASSRQGGQETQYF
d_call: TRBD1
v_call: TRBV9
j_call: TRBJ2-5
clone_size: .

cdr3_nt: TGCGCCAGCAGCCAAGAGGGGGGGCCCTTCAATCAGCCCCAGCATTTT
cdr3_aa: CASSQEGGPFNQPQHF
d_call: .
v_call: TRBV4-1
j_call: TRBJ1-5
clone_size: .

cdr3_nt: TGTGCCAGCAGTGAAGCGCTTCAGGGGGCAGGAAACACCATATATTTT
cdr3_aa: CASSEALQGAGNTIYF
d_call: TRBD1
v_call: TRBV6-1
j_call: TRBJ1-3
clone_size: .

cdr3_nt: TGTGCCAGCAGACTGGACAAAGCCTACGAGCAGTACTTC
cdr3_aa: CASRLDKAYEQYF
d_call: .
v_call: TRBV5-8
j_call: TRBJ2-7
clone_size: .

cdr3_nt: TGTGCCAGCACCCCGGGAGGATCCGATACGCAGTATTTT
cdr3_aa: CASTPGGSDTQYF
d_call: TRBD2
v_call: TRBV27
j_call: TRBJ2-3
clone_size: .

cdr3_nt: TGCGCCAGCAGCTTGGGGCGGGGAGAGGATACGCAGTATTTT
cdr3_aa: CASSLGRGEDTQYF
d_call: .
v_call: TRBV5-1
j_call: TRBJ2-3
clone_size: .

cdr3_nt: TGTGCCAGTAGTCCTCTTAGCGACAGGAGGCTCCAAGAGACCCAGTACTTC
cdr3_aa: CASSPLSDRRLQETQYF
d_call: .
v_call: TRBV19
j_call: TRBJ2-5
clone_size: .

cdr3_nt: TGTGCCAGCAGCCCTGCAAGGGGGCCTGCAACTAATGAAAAACTGTTTTTT
cdr3_aa: CASSPARGPATNEKLFF
d_call: TRBD1
v_call: TRBV5-5
j_call: TRBJ1-4
clone_size: once

cdr3_nt: TGTGCCAGCAGCTTAGCGTTTGGCAGGGAAGAGCAGTTCTTC
cdr3_aa: CASSLAFGREEQFF
d_call: .
v_call: TRBV7-8
j_call: TRBJ2-1
clone_size: .

cdr3_nt: TGTGCCAGTACCTCACAGGGGACAGATACGCAGTATTTT
cdr3_aa: CASTSQGTDTQYF
d_call: TRBD1
v_call: TRBV2
j_call: TRBJ2-3
clone_size: .

cdr3_nt: TGTGCCAGCAGCTTGGGGGGGGGCGCGGTTCAAGAGACCCAGTACTTC
cdr3_aa: CASSLGGGAVQETQYF
d_call: .
v_call: TRBV11-2
j_call: TRBJ2-5
clone_size: .

cdr3_nt: TGCGCCAGCAGCCAAGAAGTCGGGACAGTGCCAGATACGCAGTATTTT
cdr3_aa: CASSQEVGTVPDTQYF
d_call: TRBD1
v_call: TRBV4-1
j_call: TRBJ2-3
clone_size: .

cdr3_nt: TGTGCCAGCAGTTCCCCCGCGGGGAACTATGGCTACACCTTC
cdr3_aa: CASSSPAGNYGYTF
d_call: .
v_call: TRBV28
j_call: TRBJ1-2
clone_size: once

cdr3_nt: TGTGCCAGTAGTAGGGCGGGACTCGGCTCCTACAATGAGCAGTTCTTC
cdr3_aa: CASSRAGLGSYNEQFF
d_call: .
v_call: TRBV19
j_call: TRBJ2-1
clone_size: .

cdr3_nt: TGTGCCACCAGCAGAGAGGTCGGACAGGACACCGGGGAGCTGTTTTTT
cdr3_aa: CATSREVGQDTGELFF
d_call: TRBD1
v_call: TRBV15
j_call: TRBJ2-2
clone_size: once

cdr3_nt: TGTGCAAGTCGCTTGAGGACAGGGGAGAAGACCCAGTACTTC
cdr3_aa: CASRLRTGEKTQYF
d_call: .
v_call: TRBV12-2
j_call: TRBJ2-5
clone_size: .

cdr3_nt: TGTGCCAGCTCACGACAGGGGTCTGTCAACACCATATATTTT
cdr3_aa: CASSRQGSVNTIYF
d_call: TRBD1
v_call: TRBV18
j_call: TRBJ1-3
clone_size: .

cdr3_nt: TGTGCCAGCAGCTTAGATGGGGGGGTGAAGAACACTGAAGCTTTCTTT
cdr3_aa: CASSLDGGVKNTEAFF
d_call: .
v_call: TRBV11-2
j_call: TRBJ1-1
clone_size: .

cdr3_nt: TGTGCCAGCAGTCACAGGGGCACCGGGGAGCTGTTTTTT
cdr3_aa: CASSHRGTGELFF
d_call: TRBD1
v_call: TRBV28
j_call: TRBJ2-2
clone_size: .

cdr3_nt: TGCAGTGCTAGCTCGGGGACGCAGTATTTT
cdr3_aa: CSASSGTQYF
d_call: .
v_call: TRBV20-1
j_call: TRBJ2-3
clone_size: .

cdr3_nt: TGTGCCAGCACCTTAGGACAGCGCAATTCACCCCTCCACTTT
cdr3_aa: CASTLGQRNSPLHF
d_call: .
v_call: TRBV28
j_call: TRBJ1-6
clone_size: .

cdr3_nt: TGTGCCAGCAGTTCCGGACTAGAGGGGGAGCAGTACTTC
cdr3_aa: CASSSGLEGEQYF
d_call: TRBD2
v_call: TRBV28
j_call: TRBJ2-7
clone_size: .